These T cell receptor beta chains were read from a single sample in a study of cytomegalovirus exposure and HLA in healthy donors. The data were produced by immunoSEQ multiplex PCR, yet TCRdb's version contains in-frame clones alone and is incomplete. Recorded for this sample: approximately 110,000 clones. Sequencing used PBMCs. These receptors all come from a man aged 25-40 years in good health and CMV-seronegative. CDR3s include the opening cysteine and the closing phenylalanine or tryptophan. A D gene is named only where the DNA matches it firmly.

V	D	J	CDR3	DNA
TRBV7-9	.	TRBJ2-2	CASSLMTDTGELFF	TGTGCCAGCAGCTTAATGACAGACACCGGGGAGCTGTTTTTT
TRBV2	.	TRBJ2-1	CASSPLARRPGYNEQFF	TGTGCCAGCAGTCCCCTGGCCAGACGTCCAGGGTACAATGAGCAGTTCTTC
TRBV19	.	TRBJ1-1	CASSTNLNTEAFF	TGTGCCAGTAGTACGAACTTGAACACTGAAGCTTTCTTT
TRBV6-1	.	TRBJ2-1	CASSERPAQGLVYNEQFF	TGTGCCAGCAGTGAACGCCCTGCGCAGGGCCTAGTCTACAATGAGCAGTTCTTC
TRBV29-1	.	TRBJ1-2	CSVRTVLTYGYTF	TGCAGCGTCAGGACAGTCCTAACCTATGGCTACACCTTC
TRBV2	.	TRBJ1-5	CASSERNQPQHF	TGTGCCAGCAGTGAGAGGAATCAGCCCCAGCATTTT
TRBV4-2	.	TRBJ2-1	CASSQDAGVGDNEQFF	TGTGCCAGCAGCCAGGACGCAGGGGTAGGGGACAATGAGCAGTTCTTC
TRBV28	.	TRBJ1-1	CASRGAFRAFF	TGTGCCAGTAGAGGAGCGTTTCGGGCTTTCTTT
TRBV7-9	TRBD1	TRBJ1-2	CASTLLTGVDYGYTF	TGTGCCAGCACCCTTTTGACAGGGGTGGACTATGGCTACACCTTC
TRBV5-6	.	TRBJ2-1	CASSYRVQGYNEQFF	TGTGCCAGCAGCTACCGGGTCCAGGGCTACAATGAGCAGTTCTTC
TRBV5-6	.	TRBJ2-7	CASSLVVGRDRAYEQYF	TGTGCCAGCAGCTTGGTGGTGGGGCGGGACAGAGCCTACGAGCAGTACTTC
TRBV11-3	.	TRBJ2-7	CASSPWQGGEQYF	TGTGCCAGCAGCCCCTGGCAGGGAGGCGAGCAGTACTTC
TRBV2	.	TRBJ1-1	CASSTNPLIATEAFF	TGTGCCAGCAGTACTAATCCACTGATAGCCACTGAAGCTTTCTTT
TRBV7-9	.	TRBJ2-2	CASSSLNTGELFF	TGTGCCAGCAGCTCCCTTAACACCGGGGAGCTGTTTTTT
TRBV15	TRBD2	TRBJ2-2	CATSPRGAGMNTGELFF	TGTGCCACCAGCCCCCGGGGAGCGGGAATGAACACCGGGGAGCTGTTTTTT
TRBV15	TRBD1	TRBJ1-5	CATSGGQGARQPQHF	TGTGCCACCAGCGGCGGACAGGGGGCTCGACAGCCCCAGCATTTT
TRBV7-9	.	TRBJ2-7	CASSSIWAYEQYF	TGTGCCAGCAGCTCGATATGGGCCTACGAGCAGTACTTC
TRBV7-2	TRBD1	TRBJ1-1	CASRLQGGDTEAFF	TGTGCCAGCAGACTACAGGGGGGCGACACTGAAGCTTTCTTT
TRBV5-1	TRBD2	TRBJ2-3	CASSRLSGRDTQYF	TGCGCCAGCAGTAGACTTAGCGGGAGAGATACGCAGTATTTT
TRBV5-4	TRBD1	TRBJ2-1	CASSHPGQGHNEQFF	TGTGCCAGCAGCCATCCGGGACAGGGCCATAATGAGCAGTTCTTC
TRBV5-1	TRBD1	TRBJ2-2	CASSLDRGSAGELFF	TGCGCCAGCAGCTTGGACAGGGGGTCTGCCGGGGAGCTGTTTTTT
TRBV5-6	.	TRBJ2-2	CASSLAGGGPGELFF	TGTGCCAGCAGCTTGGCAGGCGGAGGACCCGGGGAGCTGTTTTTT
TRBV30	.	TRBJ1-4	CAWNVQGREKLFF	TGTGCCTGGAATGTTCAGGGAAGGGAAAAACTGTTTTTT
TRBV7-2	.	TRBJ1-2	CASRREQYSGYTF	TGTGCCAGCCGGAGGGAGCAGTACAGTGGCTACACCTTC
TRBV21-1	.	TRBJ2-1	CASSRDGAGVCNEQFF	TGTGCCAGCAGCAGAGACGGGGCGGGAGTGTGCAATGAGCAGTTCTTC
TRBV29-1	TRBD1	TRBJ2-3	CSVSGQATWDTQYF	TGCAGCGTTTCTGGACAGGCTACTTGGGATACGCAGTATTTT
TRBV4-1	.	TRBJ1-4	CASSQGQRNEKLFF	TGCGCCAGCAGCCAAGGGCAAAGAAATGAAAAACTGTTTTTT
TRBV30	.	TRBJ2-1	CAWRLQIKTVNNEQFF	TGTGCCTGGAGACTACAAATCAAAACCGTAAACAATGAGCAGTTCTTC